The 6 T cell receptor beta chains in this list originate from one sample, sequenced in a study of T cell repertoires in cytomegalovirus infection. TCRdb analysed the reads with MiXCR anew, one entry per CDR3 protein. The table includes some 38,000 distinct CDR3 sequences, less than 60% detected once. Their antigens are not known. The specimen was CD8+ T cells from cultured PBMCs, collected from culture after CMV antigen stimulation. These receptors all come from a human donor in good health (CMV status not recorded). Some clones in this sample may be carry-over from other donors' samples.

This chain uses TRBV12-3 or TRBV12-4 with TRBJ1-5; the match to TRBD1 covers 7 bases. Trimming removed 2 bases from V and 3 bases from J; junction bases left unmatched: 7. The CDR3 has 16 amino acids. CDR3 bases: TGTGCCAGCAGTTTAAGTACAGGGGCCCTCAATCAGCCCCAGCATTTT. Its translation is CASSLSTGALNQPQHF.

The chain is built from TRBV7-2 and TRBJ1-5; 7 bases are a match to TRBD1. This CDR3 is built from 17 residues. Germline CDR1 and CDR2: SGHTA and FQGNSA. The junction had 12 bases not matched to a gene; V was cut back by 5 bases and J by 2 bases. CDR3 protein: CASSRTGPPVGNQPQHF. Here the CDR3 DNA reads TGTGCCAGCAGCCGGACAGGACCCCCGGTGGGCAATCAGCCCCAGCATTTT. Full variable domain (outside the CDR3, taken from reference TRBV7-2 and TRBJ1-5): GAGVSQSPSNKVTEKGKDVELRCDPISGHTALYWYRQSLGQGLEFLIYFQGNSAPDKSGLPSDRFSAERTGGSVSTLTIQRTQQEDSAVYLCASSRTGPPVGNQPQHFGDGTRLSIL.

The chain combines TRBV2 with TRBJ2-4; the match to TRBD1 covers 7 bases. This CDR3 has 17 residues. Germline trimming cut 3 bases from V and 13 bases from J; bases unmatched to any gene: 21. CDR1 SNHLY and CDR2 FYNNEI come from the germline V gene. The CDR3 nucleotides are TGTGCCAGCAGTGAGGGGGAGAGATTCTCAACCGACAGGGCCCAGTACTTC. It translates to CASSEGERFSTDRAQYF.

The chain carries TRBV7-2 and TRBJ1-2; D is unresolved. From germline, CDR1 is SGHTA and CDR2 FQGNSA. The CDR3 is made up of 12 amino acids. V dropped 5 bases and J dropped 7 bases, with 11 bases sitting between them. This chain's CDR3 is CASSPRSTGYTF. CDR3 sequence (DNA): TGTGCCAGCAGCCCACGGAGCACTGGCTACACCTTC.

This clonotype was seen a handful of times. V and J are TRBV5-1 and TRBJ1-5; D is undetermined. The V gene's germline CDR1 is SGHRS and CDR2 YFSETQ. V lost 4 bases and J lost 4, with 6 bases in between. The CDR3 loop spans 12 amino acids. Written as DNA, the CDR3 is TGCGCCAGCAGCCCCGGTAATCAGCCCCAGCATTTT. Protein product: CASSPGNQPQHF.

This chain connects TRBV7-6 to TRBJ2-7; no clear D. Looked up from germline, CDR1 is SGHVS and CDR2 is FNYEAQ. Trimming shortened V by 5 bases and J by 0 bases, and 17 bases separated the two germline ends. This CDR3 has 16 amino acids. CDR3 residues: CASSATGFYNSYEQYF. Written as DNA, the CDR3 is TGTGCCAGCAGCGCTACCGGGTTCTATAACTCCTACGAGCAGTACTTC.